The rows below give T cell receptor beta chains drawn from one sample of a study of T-cell reconstitution after alpha-beta-depleted transplantation in children. MiXCR was run by TCRdb on the PCR reads, yielding one entry per CDR3 protein. In the table there are approximately 980,000 distinct CDR3 sequences, 25% to 30% of which are singletons. Sequencing used PBMCs, mostly from graft donor cells, obtained 360 days after TCRalphabeta/CD19-depleted stem cell transplant. Receptors were obtained from a boy less than two years old who had a stem cell transplant for SCID, so the T cells may come from the graft donor. Both conserved end residues are part of each CDR3. Fields, in order: clone size, J gene, D gene, V gene, CDR3 protein, CDR3 DNA. A D gene is named only where the DNA matches it firmly. The listing skips clone size in some rows; elsewhere it reads once, few, many or a size class.

few,TRBJ2-1,TRBD2,TRBV28,CASRGLAGAGSYNEQFF,TGTGCCAGCAGAGGACTAGCGGGGGCCGGCTCCTACAATGAGCAGTTCTTC
.,TRBJ2-7,.,TRBV5-1,CASSGGKASYEQYF,TGCGCCAGCAGTGGGGGTAAGGCGTCCTACGAGCAGTACTTC
.,TRBJ2-3,.,TRBV7-7,CASSLGGGGPGDTQYF,TGTGCCAGCAGCTTAGGGGGCGGCGGTCCTGGGGATACGCAGTATTTT
.,TRBJ1-5,TRBD1,TRBV11-2,CASSFDRLRDRPQPQHF,TGTGCCAGCAGCTTCGATCGTTTGCGGGACAGGCCCCAGCCCCAGCATTTT
.,TRBJ2-6,.,TRBV5-1,CASSLSGGTGANVLTF,TGCGCCAGCAGCTTGTCCGGCGGGACTGGGGCCAACGTCCTGACTTTC
.,TRBJ1-2,.,TRBV11-2,CASSLGARGTPGSYGYTF,TGTGCCAGCAGCTTAGGAGCGAGGGGTACTCCCGGGAGCTATGGCTACACCTTC
many,TRBJ2-7,TRBD1,TRBV12-3/TRBV12-4,CASSLGQSEQYF,TGTGCCAGCAGTTTGGGACAGAGCGAGCAGTACTTC
few,TRBJ2-4,TRBD1,TRBV7-2,CASSSNSHRGAAKNIQYF,TGTGCCAGCAGCTCTAATTCGCACAGGGGAGCAGCCAAAAACATTCAGTACTTC
few,TRBJ2-1,.,TRBV7-2,CASSLELARYEQFF,TGTGCCAGCAGCTTAGAGCTAGCGCGCTATGAGCAGTTCTTC
once,TRBJ1-4,.,TRBV12-3/TRBV12-4,CASSLERGQKLFF,TGTGCCAGCAGTTTAGAGCGGGGCCAGAAACTGTTTTTT
.,TRBJ1-2,.,TRBV5-1,CASRARGTYGYTF,TGCGCCAGCAGAGCCCGGGGGACCTATGGCTACACCTTC
.,TRBJ2-5,.,TRBV9,CASSVTTDLTQYF,TGTGCCAGCAGCGTCACCACCGATCTCACCCAGTACTTC
.,TRBJ2-7,.,TRBV19,CATISGTSPYYEQYF,TGTGCCACCATCTCGGGGACTTCCCCCTACTACGAGCAGTACTTC
.,TRBJ2-5,TRBD1,TRBV27,CASSYRGPGETQYF,TGTGCCAGCAGCTACAGGGGGCCCGGGGAGACCCAGTACTTC
.,TRBJ1-2,TRBD1,TRBV6-1,CASRTGKGDNGYTF,TGTGCCAGCAGGACAGGGAAGGGGGATAATGGCTACACCTTC
few,TRBJ1-1,.,TRBV12-3/TRBV12-4,CASRPGRTNTEAFF,TGTGCCAGCAGGCCGGGACGGACGAACACTGAAGCTTTCTTT
.,TRBJ1-1,TRBD1,TRBV7-9,CASSLPGQGRGEAFF,TGTGCCAGCAGCTTACCGGGACAGGGTAGGGGTGAAGCTTTCTTT
few,TRBJ2-5,TRBD1,TRBV29-1,CSVERGGEETQYF,TGCAGCGTTGAAAGAGGGGGCGAAGAGACCCAGTACTTC
many,TRBJ2-3,.,TRBV3-1,CASSPQWGAGTDTQYF,TGTGCCAGCAGCCCTCAGTGGGGGGCGGGCACAGATACGCAGTATTTT
few,TRBJ1-1,.,TRBV12-3/TRBV12-4,CASGSVTEAFF,TGTGCCAGCGGGAGCGTCACTGAAGCTTTCTTT
.,TRBJ2-3,.,TRBV12-3/TRBV12-4,CASSPDGERTDTQYF,TGTGCCAGCAGCCCCGACGGGGAACGCACAGATACGCAGTATTTT
few,TRBJ1-2,TRBD1,TRBV9,CASSPKPGQTLYGYTF,TGTGCCAGCAGCCCTAAACCGGGACAGACTCTCTATGGCTACACCTTC
few,TRBJ2-2,.,TRBV6-1,CASMRGVGGTGELFF,TGTGCCAGCATGAGAGGGGTCGGGGGCACCGGGGAGCTGTTTTTT
.,TRBJ2-3,.,TRBV12-3/TRBV12-4,CASNTAGYTQYF,TGTGCCAGCAACACTGCAGGTTATACGCAGTATTTT
.,TRBJ2-7,.,TRBV5-1,CASSLDRTSYHEQYF,TGCGCCAGCAGCTTGGACAGGACCTCTTACCACGAGCAGTACTTC